This T cell receptor beta chain is drawn from a study of blood T cell repertoires in COVID-19. Study processing details: Amplification with reference gene primers provided the estimates of nucleated cell counts. TCRdb keeps only in-frame clones here, not all; method: immunoSEQ multiplex PCR. For V, J and clone size, that table is used; D and trimming come from the DNA. The top ten hold 3.5% of the sample, which has under 30,000 clones, around 90% seen once. Trimming took off 5 bases at V and 3 bases at J, with 14 bases between the two ends. Germline V CDR1 and CDR2: MDHEN, SYDVKM. CDR3 size: 14 residues.

This receptor was obtained from a human donor in a cohort sampled during active COVID-19. J is TRBJ2-7 and V is TRBV28; weak D call: TRBD1 (6 bases). The sequenced sample consisted of peripheral blood. The chain's CDR3 is CASSPRTAVYEQYF. CDR3 in DNA: TGTGCCAGCAGTCCGCGGACAGCAGTCTACGAGCAGTACTTC.